This TCR beta chain was obtained from a study of circulating and synovial CD4+ cells in juvenile arthritis. Profiling relied on immunoSEQ multiplex PCR, and the TCRdb table lists in-frame clones only, not all of them. Among some 30,000 clones listed, 85% to 95% were seen once. This clone occurred a few times. Germline values: CDR1 MDHEN, CDR2 SYDVKM. This CDR3 is built from 15 residues. Trimming removed 2 bases from V and 0 bases from J, with 8 bases in between. The chain employs TRBV28 and TRBJ1-3; D is undetermined. The sequence was obtained from a human donor with juvenile idiopathic arthritis. What was sequenced was CD4+ T cells from blood. CDR3 protein: CASSLLPVSGNTIYF. The CDR3 region has the DNA TGTGCCAGCAGTTTACTGCCAGTCTCTGGAAACACCATATATTTT. The entire variable domain, with the rest obtained from reference TRBV28 and TRBJ1-3, is as follows: DVKVTQSSRYLVKRTGEKVFLECVQDMDHENMFWYRQDPGLGLRLIYFSYDVKMKEKGDIPEGYSVSREKKERFSLILESASTNQTSMYLCASSLLPVSGNTIYFGEGSWLTVV.